One TCR beta chain is described in this entry. Its antigen is undetermined. CDR1 and CDR2 (germline): SEHNR, FQNEAQ (reference sequence). This CDR3 comprises 15 residues. Trimming at V came to 7 bases and at J to 8 bases, leaving 11 bases not matched to a gene. These data belong to a study of CD8+CD57+ T cells in acquired aplastic anemia. Study-level points and caveats: No significant patient-versus-control difference appeared in CD8+ Simpson's diversity. Common to patients and controls were twenty-nine CD8+ CDR3 sequences.

CDR3 and TCR beta VDJ profiling relied on genomic DNA as the template. TCRdb ran MiXCR on the reads and lists one entry per CDR3 protein. The data hold 200,000 or so distinct CDR3 sequences, with 64% observed a single time. Material for sequencing was sorted CD4+, CD8+, or CD8+CD57+ T cells (not recorded which) from PBMCs. The origin of this receptor is a human donor with severe aplastic anemia or a healthy control (not recorded which). The rearrangement joins TRBV7-9 to TRBJ2-1; TRBD2 agrees at 10 bases. CDR3 in amino acids: CASTVLAGYGDEQFF. CDR3 DNA: TGTGCCAGCACCGTACTAGCGGGATATGGGGATGAGCAGTTCTTC.